These 26 T cell receptor beta chains were sequenced from one sample in a study of blood T cell repertoires in COVID-19. The table came from immunoSEQ multiplex PCR; TCRdb's copy has only in-frame clones and leaves some out. The table lists 90,000 to 120,000 clones, around 89% of them singletons, with under 5.5% in the top ten. The sample comprised peripheral blood. The source of these receptors is a man aged 40-49 years with active or convalescent COVID-19.

The chain combines TRBV5-6 with TRBJ2-5, with 7 bases fitting TRBD1. J lost 0 bases, V lost 3 bases, and 14 bases had no gene match. Germline CDR1 reads SGHDT; CDR2 reads YYEEEE. The CDR3 contains 18 residues. CDR3 sequence reads: CASSSFPFPGQDQETQYF. CDR3 DNA sequence: TGTGCCAGCAGCTCTTTTCCCTTCCCCGGACAGGACCAAGAGACCCAGTACTTC. The full variable domain, rest sourced from reference TRBV5-6 and TRBJ2-5, is DAGVTQSPTHLIKTRGQQVTLRCSPKSGHDTVSWYQQALGQGPQFIFQYYEEEERQRGNFPDRFSGHQFPNYSSELNVNALLLGDSALYLCASSSFPFPGQDQETQYFGPGTRLLVL.

This clone occurred once. The chain recombines TRBV5-1 with TRBJ2-5; no reliable D call. The CDR3 consists of 14 residues. Germline CDR1 and CDR2: SGHRS and YFSETQ. The V end was cut by 0 bases, the J end by 2 bases, with 8 bases between. CDR3 amino acids: CASSLGGIQETQYF. The DNA for the CDR3 is TGCGCCAGCAGCTTGGGAGGAATTCAAGAGACCCAGTACTTC.

The rearrangement links TRBV28 to TRBJ1-1; TRBD1 matches 10 bases. The CDR3 is made up of 15 amino acids. Germline V gives CDR1 MDHEN, CDR2 SYDVKM. V shed 6 bases, J shed 0 bases, and the junction held 4 bases outside the gene matches. CDR3 protein: CASRGQGGMNTEAFF. The CDR3 region has the DNA TGTGCCAGCAGAGGACAGGGGGGAATGAACACTGAAGCTTTCTTT.

The genes are TRBV19 and TRBJ2-3; D perhaps matches TRBD2 (5 bases). CDR3 length: 14 amino acids. V was trimmed by 2 bases and J by 9 bases, leaving 15 bases between them. The germline V gene encodes CDR1 LNHDA and CDR2 SQIVND (reference sequence). The CDR3 here is CASSIRGRDQTQYF. As DNA, the CDR3 is TGTGCCAGTAGTATACGTGGGAGAGACCAGACGCAGTATTTT.

The chain couples TRBV19 to TRBJ1-1, with D perhaps matching TRBD1 (6 bases). CDR3 size: 15 residues. Germline lookup yields CDR1 LNHDA and CDR2 SQIVND (reference sequence). Between the trimmed V and J ends, which lost 1 base and 3 bases, there was a span of 12 bases. As DNA, the CDR3 is TGTGCCAGTAGTATAGTGCCGAAGGGGGACACTGAAGCTTTCTTT. This codes for CASSIVPKGDTEAFF.

This chain connects TRBV2 to TRBJ2-7; TRBD1 agrees at 9 bases. The CDR3 is 12 amino acids. Trimming cost V 11 bases and J 3 bases; bases outside gene matches: 5. Germline CDR1 and CDR2: SNHLY and FYNNEI. CDR3 sequence (DNA): TGTGCCGGACGGGGACAGGGCTACGAGCAGTACTTC. Translating it yields CAGRGQGYEQYF.

The J gene is TRBJ2-1, the V gene TRBV28, with 10 bases matching TRBD2. This CDR3 comprises 15 residues. Per the germline V gene, CDR1 is MDHEN and CDR2 is SYDVKM. With 5 bases clipped from V and 2 bases from J, the junction kept 3 bases outside the gene matches. CDR3 protein: CASSPSGGAYNEQFF. Here the CDR3 DNA reads TGTGCCAGCAGTCCTAGCGGGGGAGCCTACAATGAGCAGTTCTTC.

The sample holds a few counts of this clone. The chain recombines TRBV5-1 with TRBJ1-2, with 8 bases aligning to TRBD1. The CDR3 covers 16 residues. Trimming at V came to 4 bases and at J to 7 bases, leaving 15 bases not matched to a gene. The germline gives CDR1 SGHRS, CDR2 YFSETQ. This CDR3 reads CASSPSFDRGTAGYTF. The CDR3 DNA follows: TGCGCCAGCAGCCCGAGCTTTGACAGGGGTACGGCTGGCTACACCTTC.

This clone was counted only a few times. The CDR3 DNA follows: TGTGCCAGCAGTTACGCCGCGGCAGGGGTCGAGCAGTACTTC. Amino acid sequence: CASSYAAAGVEQYF. This chain links TRBV6-5 with TRBJ2-7; D is perhaps TRBD1 (6 bases). Trimming cost V 2 bases and J 6 bases, with 14 bases left between them. From germline, CDR1 is MNHEY and CDR2 SVGAGI. This CDR3 has 14 residues.

The chain has TRBV9 and TRBJ1-5; 7 bases map to TRBD1. After removal of 3 bases from V and 1 base from J, the junction contained 4 bases not matched to a gene. This CDR3 is built from 15 residues. Germline CDR1 SGDLS, CDR2 YYNGEE. The CDR3 nucleotides are TGTGCCAGCAGCGGCACAGGGGCAAGCAATCAGCCCCAGCATTTT. This sequence encodes CASSGTGASNQPQHF.

This clone appeared a single time. The chain has TRBV5-4 and TRBJ2-3, with 7 bases that match TRBD2. Trimming cost V 2 bases and J 0 bases; bases outside gene matches: 6. CDR1 SGHNT and CDR2 YYREEE come from the germline V gene (reference sequence). This CDR3 is 16 amino acids long. CDR3 nucleotide sequence: TGTGCCAGCAGCTTCAGGCGGGGGAGAAGCACAGATACGCAGTATTTT. Protein sequence: CASSFRRGRSTDTQYF.

This chain joins TRBV5-1 and TRBJ2-5; D might be TRBD1 (5 bases). The CDR3 extends over 14 amino acids. Trimming removed 4 bases at V and 5 bases at J, with 15 bases between. The germline V gene has CDR1 SGHRS and CDR2 YFSETQ. The CDR3 sequence is CASSPGQNRETQYF. CDR3 nucleotides: TGCGCCAGCAGCCCGGGCCAGAACAGGGAGACCCAGTACTTC.

The rearrangement links TRBV13 to TRBJ2-1; 10 nucleotides line up with TRBD2. Germline V gives CDR1 PRHDT, CDR2 FYEKMQ (reference sequence). The CDR3 is made up of 17 amino acids. The junction had 7 bases not matched to a gene; V was cut back by 0 bases and J by 5 bases. The CDR3 sequence is CASSLGPSGSGDNEQFF. The CDR3 DNA sequence: TGTGCCAGCAGCTTAGGTCCTAGCGGGAGTGGGGACAATGAGCAGTTCTTC.

The chain carries TRBV7-2 and TRBJ2-5, with D perhaps matching TRBD1 (5 bases). V was shortened by 5 bases and J by 2 bases, with 15 bases between the two germline ends. Germline V gene sequence: CDR1 SGHTA, CDR2 FQGNSA. CDR3 length equals 15 residues. The CDR3 DNA reads TGTGCCAGCAGCCAGGGCAGGGTAGGACAAGAGACCCAGTACTTC. Translated: CASSQGRVGQETQYF. The variable domain in full, completed from reference TRBV7-2 and TRBJ2-5, reads GAGVSQSPSNKVTEKGKDVELRCDPISGHTALYWYRQSLGQGLEFLIYFQGNSAPDKSGLPSDRFSAERTGGSVSTLTIQRTQQEDSAVYLCASSQGRVGQETQYFGPGTRLLVL.

The V and J genes are TRBV5-1 and TRBJ2-1; unclear D gene. Trimming cost V 0 bases and J 8 bases, with 12 bases left between them. The CDR3 consists of 14 residues. Germline loops: CDR1 SGHRS, CDR2 YFSETQ. Here the CDR3 reads CASSLAPHSDEQFF. The CDR3 bases are TGCGCCAGCAGCTTGGCCCCTCACAGTGATGAGCAGTTCTTC.

This clone turned up a few times. V and J are TRBV2 and TRBJ2-4; the D is unclear. Trimming cost V 6 bases and J 9 bases, with 12 bases left between them. Per the germline V gene, CDR1 is SNHLY and CDR2 is FYNNEI. This CDR3 region has 12 residues. In DNA form, the CDR3 reads TGTGCCAGCAGCCGTCCACGTAGCATTCAGTACTTC. Translated, it gives CASSRPRSIQYF.

This chain links TRBV28 with TRBJ2-5, with D tentatively TRBD1 (5 bases). This CDR3 spans 15 amino acids. CDR1 is MDHEN and CDR2 is SYDVKM in the germline V gene. V lost 5 bases, J lost 1 base, and 14 bases lay in between. CDR3 coding DNA: TGTGCCAGCAGTCTTGCCCGACAGTTCCAAGAGACCCAGTACTTC. Its translation: CASSLARQFQETQYF.

CDR3 residues: CASSPPTGSSTGELFF. CDR3 DNA: TGTGCCAGCAGCCCTCCGACAGGGTCTTCAACCGGGGAGCTGTTTTTT. The chain employs TRBV14 and TRBJ2-2; 7 bases line up with TRBD1. In germline, CDR1 is SGHDN, CDR2 FVKESK. The junction had 10 bases not matched to a gene; V was cut back by 4 bases and J by 5 bases. The CDR3 totals 16 residues.

V and J are TRBV7-2 and TRBJ1-1, with D possibly being TRBD1 (6 bases). The CDR3 length is 15 residues. The germline CDR1 and CDR2 sequences are SGHTA and FQGNSA. V lost 5 bases and J lost 1, with 14 bases in between. DNA for the CDR3: TGTGCCAGCAGCCCCCTCGGACAGCAGAACACTGAAGCTTTCTTT. This gives the protein CASSPLGQQNTEAFF.

This chain uses TRBV6-2 or TRBV6-3 with TRBJ2-7, with TRBD1 matching 9 bases. The germline CDR1 and CDR2 sequences are MNHEY and SVGEGT. V gave up 2 bases and J gave up 0 bases; unmatched junction bases: 11. The CDR3 totals 18 residues. CDR3 region: CASSYPGTGWLTSYEQYF. The CDR3 nucleotides read TGTGCCAGCAGTTACCCCGGGACAGGGTGGCTCACCTCCTACGAGCAGTACTTC.

This clone was detected a few times. The J gene is TRBJ1-1, the V gene TRBV7-8; possible D gene TRBD1, 6 bases. The V end was cut by 1 base, the J end by 2 bases, with 8 bases between. This CDR3 has 14 residues. Germline V gene sequence: CDR1 SGHVS, CDR2 FQNEAQ. CDR3 in DNA: TGTGCCAGCAGCTTAGGGACAGCCAACACTGAAGCTTTCTTT. This encodes CASSLGTANTEAFF.

This chain links TRBV30 with TRBJ2-5; 9 bases are shared with TRBD1. Per germline, CDR1 GTSNPN and CDR2 SVGIG (reference sequence). The CDR3 consists of 12 residues. CDR3 nucleotide sequence: TGTGCTTACTACAGGGGGCAGGAGACCCAGTACTTC. It codes for CAYYRGQETQYF.

V and J are TRBV24-1 and TRBJ2-3; 9 bases map to TRBD1. The trim removed 9 bases at V and 0 bases at J, leaving 15 bases unmatched. Germline CDR1 reads KGHDR; CDR2 reads SFDVKD. The CDR3 length is 18 residues. The CDR3 loop is CATRGSAGQGHSTDTQYF. In DNA, the CDR3 is TGTGCCACCCGGGGTTCGGCGGGACAGGGACATAGCACAGATACGCAGTATTTT.

The chain employs TRBV7-3 and TRBJ2-1; TRBD1 agrees at 8 bases. Per germline, CDR1 SGHTA and CDR2 FQGTGA. The V and J ends lost 3 bases and 8 bases, in that order; junction bases with no gene match: 9. The CDR3 extends over 15 amino acids. The DNA for the CDR3 is TGTGCCAGCAGCTTCCTCGGACAGGGTGAGGATGAGCAGTTCTTC. Translating gives CASSFLGQGEDEQFF.

This chain links TRBV2 with TRBJ1-6; 7 bases are a match to TRBD1. The germline gives CDR1 SNHLY, CDR2 FYNNEI. The J segment lost 13 bases and the V segment lost 9 bases, leaving 15 bases of the junction unmatched. The length of the CDR3 is 14 residues. The CDR3 DNA is TGTGCCAGTAAAAACCGGGACAGACTTGCTCCCCTCCACTTT. Translating it yields CASKNRDRLAPLHF.

This clone was detected once. V usage is TRBV19 and J usage is TRBJ1-1, with D perhaps matching TRBD1 (5 bases). The V gene's germline CDR1 is LNHDA and CDR2 SQIVND (reference sequence). The CDR3 extends over 14 amino acids. The V gene lost 4 bases and the J gene lost 4 bases, with 13 bases spanning the gap. This CDR3 reads CASSTTTESTEAFF. The CDR3 DNA is TGTGCCAGTAGTACAACGACAGAGAGCACTGAAGCTTTCTTT.